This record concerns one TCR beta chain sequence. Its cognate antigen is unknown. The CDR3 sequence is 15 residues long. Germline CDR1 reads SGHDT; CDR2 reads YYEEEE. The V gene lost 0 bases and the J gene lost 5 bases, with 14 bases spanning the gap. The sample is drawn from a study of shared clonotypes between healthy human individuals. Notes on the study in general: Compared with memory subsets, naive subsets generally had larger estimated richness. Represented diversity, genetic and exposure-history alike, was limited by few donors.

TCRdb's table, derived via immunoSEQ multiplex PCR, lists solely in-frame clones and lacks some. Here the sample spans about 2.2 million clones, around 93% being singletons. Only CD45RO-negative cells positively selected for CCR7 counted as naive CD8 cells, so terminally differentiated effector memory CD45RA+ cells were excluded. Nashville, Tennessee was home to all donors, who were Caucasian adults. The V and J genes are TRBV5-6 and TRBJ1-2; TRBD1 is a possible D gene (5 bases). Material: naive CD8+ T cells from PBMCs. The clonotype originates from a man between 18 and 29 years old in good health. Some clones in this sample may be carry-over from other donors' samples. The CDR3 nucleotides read TGTGCCAGCAGCTTGGAGGGGACCCCCTGGTATGGCTACACCTTC. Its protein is CASSLEGTPWYGYTF.